These T cell receptor beta chains were read from a single sample in a study of blood T cells in healthy people across ages. TCRdb recomputed calls from the 5' RACE reads with MiXCR, one row per CDR3 protein. The table includes about 900,000 distinct CDR3 sequences, roughly 60% detected once. Sequences were obtained from blood. The receptors stem from a man aged 30 to 39 in good health. The CDR3 runs from the conserved cysteine through the conserved F or W. Each record gives: D gene, V gene, clone size, J gene, CDR3 DNA, CDR3 protein. The D gene is left open where the match is weak. A clone size is listed for some rows: how often the clone was seen (once, few, many), or a class if it is expanded.

>TRBD2|TRBV7-2|-|TRBJ2-1
TGCGCCAGCAGCTACGGGGGGAGGTCCTACAATGAGCAGTTCTTC
CASSYGGRSYNEQFF
>-|TRBV10-3|-|TRBJ2-7
TGTGCCATCATGACTGAGGGCTCCTACGAGCAGTACTTC
CAIMTEGSYEQYF
>TRBD2|TRBV5-1|-|TRBJ2-1
TGCGCCAGCAGCCGGACGACTAGCGGGGAATACAATGAGCAGTTCTTC
CASSRTTSGEYNEQFF
>-|TRBV4-1|-|TRBJ2-7
TGCGCCAGCAGCCACTCTAGCGTACCCTCCTACGAGCAGTACTTC
CASSHSSVPSYEQYF
>-|TRBV25-1|-|TRBJ1-5
TGTGCCAGCAGTGACGGGACACTAGCTAGCAATCAGCCCCAGCATTTT
CASSDGTLASNQPQHF
>-|TRBV12-3/TRBV12-4|once|TRBJ2-7
TGTGCCAGCAGTTCCGGACAGTCTTTCTCCTACGAGCAGTACTTC
CASSSGQSFSYEQYF
>-|TRBV15|-|TRBJ2-5
TGTGCCACCAGCAGGGCGGCAGAGACCCAGTACTTC
CATSRAAETQYF
>-|TRBV27|-|TRBJ2-1
TGTGCCAGTAGTTCCCTACCGGGGCTGCCTGGTGAGCAGTTCTTC
CASSSLPGLPGEQFF
>-|TRBV12-3/TRBV12-4|-|TRBJ1-4
TGTGCCAGCAGTCAAGGACGGGGGGTGGAAAAACTGTTTTTT
CASSQGRGVEKLFF
>TRBD1|TRBV29-1|-|TRBJ2-7
TGCAGCGTTGAAGGCAGGGGGCCAGACGAGCAGTACTTC
CSVEGRGPDEQYF
>TRBD1|TRBV3-1|-|TRBJ2-7
TGTGCCAGCAGCCAAATCGGGACAGCCACCTACGAGCAGTACTTC
CASSQIGTATYEQYF
>-|TRBV6-5|-|TRBJ2-3
TGTGCCAGCAGTTACAACAGGGGCACAGATACGCAGTATTTT
CASSYNRGTDTQYF
>-|TRBV25-1|once|TRBJ1-5
TGTGCCAGCAGTGAATTGGACGGGTCGGGGCCCCAGCATTTT
CASSELDGSGPQHF
>-|TRBV5-6|-|TRBJ1-4
TGTGCCAGCAGCTTGGCCGACCGGGGTTGGGAAAAACTGTTTTTT
CASSLADRGWEKLFF
>-|TRBV6-5|-|TRBJ1-2
TGTGCCAGCAGTTACTCGAGGGACAACTATGGCTACACCTTC
CASSYSRDNYGYTF
>TRBD2|TRBV29-1|few|TRBJ2-1
TGCAGCATAGATGGGATAGCGGGGTACAATGAGCAGTTCTTC
CSIDGIAGYNEQFF
>TRBD2|TRBV7-3|once|TRBJ2-1
TGTGCCAGCAGCTCGAGCGGGGCCCCCTACAATGAGCAGTTCTTC
CASSSSGAPYNEQFF
>-|TRBV18|-|TRBJ2-7
TGTGCCAGCTCACCAATTGCAGCAACCTACGAGCAGTACTTC
CASSPIAATYEQYF
>-|TRBV27|once|TRBJ2-7
TGTGCCAGCAGTTCCTTCTCGACGGGTTTCCGCTCCTACGAGCAGTACTTC
CASSSFSTGFRSYEQYF
>-|TRBV29-1|-|TRBJ1-4
TGCAGCGTTGTGGGGGGAGGAGGTTGGAATGAAAAACTGTTTTTT
CSVVGGGGWNEKLFF
>-|TRBV4-3|-|TRBJ2-1
TGCGCCAGCAGCCAAGTCTTCAGAGGTGAGCAGTCCTTC
CASSQVFRGEQSF
>TRBD2|TRBV5-5|-|TRBJ2-1
TGTGCCAGCAGCGGAGGACTAGCGGGGGGGTATGAGCAGTTCTTC
CASSGGLAGGYEQFF
>-|TRBV18|many|TRBJ2-5
TGTGCCAGCTCACCACCTAACTCACAAGAGACCCAGTACTTC
CASSPPNSQETQYF
>-|TRBV20-1|-|TRBJ2-5
TGCAGTGCTAGAGATGGCTTCGTGGGGGGCTCAAAGCAAGAGACCCAGTACTTC
CSARDGFVGGSKQETQYF
>TRBD2|TRBV6-6|-|TRBJ2-3
TGTGCCAGCAGTAAGCGGGGAGGCGCAGATACGCAGTATTTT
CASSKRGGADTQYF
>-|TRBV20-1|-|TRBJ2-7
TGCAGTGCTAGTTATCTGGCAAACGAGCAGTACTTC
CSASYLANEQYF
>TRBD1|TRBV18|-|TRBJ2-1
TGTGCCAGCTCACCACTTGGCAGGGGGACCCGGAATGAGCAGTTCTTC
CASSPLGRGTRNEQFF
>-|TRBV7-9|-|TRBJ1-2
TGTGCCAGCAGCTCCCGCCCCGGGGGGGTGAACTATGGCTACACCTTC
CASSSRPGGVNYGYTF
>-|TRBV3-1|-|TRBJ1-1
TGTGCCAGCAGTCCTATAGGAGGACCGTGGAACACTGAAGCTTTCTTT
CASSPIGGPWNTEAFF
>-|TRBV10-3|-|TRBJ2-3
TGTGCCATCAGTGACCAGGGGTGGTCAGATACGCAGTATTTT
CAISDQGWSDTQYF
>-|TRBV5-1|-|TRBJ1-1
TGCGCCAGCAGCTTACAGGGCTCGGACACTGAAGCTTTCTTT
CASSLQGSDTEAFF
>-|TRBV6-2/TRBV6-3|-|TRBJ2-2
TGTGCCAGCAGCACGACGGGGTGGAACACCGGGGAGCTGTTTTTT
CASSTTGWNTGELFF
>-|TRBV24-1|-|TRBJ2-3
TGTGCCACCAGTGACCCTGGGGCAGGGGTGGGGGATACGCAGTATTTT
CATSDPGAGVGDTQYF
>TRBD1|TRBV4-2|-|TRBJ1-2
TGTGCCAGCAGCCAAGACGGGACAGGGAAGGAAAGTGGCTACACCTTC
CASSQDGTGKESGYTF
>-|TRBV3-1|few|TRBJ2-6
TGTGCCAGCAGCCGGACCACACAAGGCTCTGGGGCCAACGTCCTGACTTTC
CASSRTTQGSGANVLTF
>-|TRBV15|-|TRBJ2-1
TGTGCCACCACCGAGAGGGAGCGAGCATACAATGAGCAGTTCTTC
CATTERERAYNEQFF
>TRBD1|TRBV7-9|-|TRBJ1-2
TGTGCCAGCAGCTTATCGGCAGGGGGTAACTATGGCTACACCTTC
CASSLSAGGNYGYTF
>TRBD2|TRBV11-2|-|TRBJ2-1
TGTGCCAGCAGCGCCAGGATCCTCGGACTAGCGGGGGGGCAGAGCTCCTACAATGAGCAGTTCTTC
CASSARILGLAGGQSSYNEQFF
>TRBD1|TRBV5-1|-|TRBJ2-3
TGCGCCAGCAGCTTGGTCGTACGACAGGGGGGAGATACGCAGTATTTT
CASSLVVRQGGDTQYF
>-|TRBV30|-|TRBJ2-5
TGTGCCTGGGTGGGGGGAAAGACCCAGTACTTC
CAWVGGKTQYF
>-|TRBV5-1|-|TRBJ2-5
TGCGCCAGCAGCGACTTCAGCTTGTACAGTCAAGAGACCCAGTACTTC
CASSDFSLYSQETQYF
>-|TRBV27|-|TRBJ1-1
TGTGCCAGCAGTTGGCGGACCGTGATTGGAGTTGACACTGAAGCTTTCTTT
CASSWRTVIGVDTEAFF
>TRBD1|TRBV9|-|TRBJ2-1
TGTGCCAGCAGCGTAGGTCTCGGACAGGGGTATAATGAGCAGTTCTTC
CASSVGLGQGYNEQFF
>-|TRBV28|few|TRBJ1-6
TGTGCCAGCAGTTTAACGGCCAGGGGCGGAGGTTCACCCCTCCACTTT
CASSLTARGGGSPLHF
>-|TRBV6-5|-|TRBJ2-1
TGTGCCAGCAGTACAACCGGGACGGATTACAATGAGCAGTTCTTC
CASSTTGTDYNEQFF
>-|TRBV27|few|TRBJ2-7
TGTGCCAGCTTCGGGGTCCTTAAACCCTACGAGCAGTACTTC
CASFGVLKPYEQYF
>-|TRBV28|-|TRBJ2-3
TGTGCCAGCAGTTTATCGGCGGGCTACCCCTCCACAGATACGCAGTATTTT
CASSLSAGYPSTDTQYF
>TRBD1|TRBV6-1|-|TRBJ2-7
TGTGCCAGCACCGGGACAGGTAGAACCCTTCCCCTCTACGAGCAGTACTTC
CASTGTGRTLPLYEQYF
>TRBD2|TRBV4-3|-|TRBJ2-7
TGCGCCAGCAGCCGAACCCGCGGGGGCTCCTACGAGCAGTACTTC
CASSRTRGGSYEQYF
>TRBD2|TRBV6-1|few|TRBJ2-7
TGTGCCAGCAGCGAAGAGGGACTAGCTCAGCAGTACTTC
CASSEEGLAQQYF